This T cell receptor beta chain was identified during a study of regulatory T cells in long-lasting Graves disease. Building of the TCR beta libraries involved iRepertoire HTBI primers and Arm-PCR of CDR3 regions. MiXCR, applied by TCRdb to the multiplex PCR reads, yields one record per CDR3 protein. Of 500,000 to 800,000 distinct CDR3 sequences in the sample, approximately 29% were seen once. Time point noted: persistent/refractory GD, antithyroid drugs over 5 years with positive TRAb. The TCR library was made from RNA that had been extracted from PBMCs in TRIzol. Study outcomes and limitations: TCR diversity was lower in persistent Graves' patients than in newly diagnosed ones. Persistent disease favored TRBV28, TRBJ1-2 and TRBJ2-5.

Of note for this clonotype: The target antigen is unknown.

This CDR3 has 15 amino acids. Germline CDR1 MGHRA, CDR2 YSYEKL. V lost 1 base and J 2 bases, leaving 9 bases between the germline ends. J is TRBJ1-3 and V is TRBV4-1, with D perhaps matching TRBD1 (5 bases). This clonotype was sampled from a female donor with Graves disease. The sequenced sample was peripheral blood mononuclear cells (PBMCs), obtained when the disease was refractory, from a patient treated with antithyroid drugs. In DNA, the CDR3 is TGCGCCAGCAGCCAAGGTCCGACAGCTGGAAACACCATATATTTT. Its protein product is CASSQGPTAGNTIYF.